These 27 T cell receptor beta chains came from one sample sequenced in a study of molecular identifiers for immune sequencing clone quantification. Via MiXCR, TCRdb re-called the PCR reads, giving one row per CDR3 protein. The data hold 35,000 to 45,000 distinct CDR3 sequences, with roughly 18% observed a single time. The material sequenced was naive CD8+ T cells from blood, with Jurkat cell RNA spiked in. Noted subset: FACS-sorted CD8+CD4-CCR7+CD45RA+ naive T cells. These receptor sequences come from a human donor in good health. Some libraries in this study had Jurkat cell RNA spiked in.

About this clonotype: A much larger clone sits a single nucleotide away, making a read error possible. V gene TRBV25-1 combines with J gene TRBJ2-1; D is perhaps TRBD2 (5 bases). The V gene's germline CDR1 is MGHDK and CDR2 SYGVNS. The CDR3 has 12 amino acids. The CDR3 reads CGSSWRNNEQFF. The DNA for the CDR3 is TGTGGCAGCAGTTGGAGGAACAATGAGCAGTTCTTC.

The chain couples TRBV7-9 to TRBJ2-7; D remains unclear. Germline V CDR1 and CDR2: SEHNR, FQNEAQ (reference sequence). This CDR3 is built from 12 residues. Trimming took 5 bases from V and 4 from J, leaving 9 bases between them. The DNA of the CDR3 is TGTGCCAGCAGCCCCGGACGATACGAGCAGTACTTC. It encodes CASSPGRYEQYF.

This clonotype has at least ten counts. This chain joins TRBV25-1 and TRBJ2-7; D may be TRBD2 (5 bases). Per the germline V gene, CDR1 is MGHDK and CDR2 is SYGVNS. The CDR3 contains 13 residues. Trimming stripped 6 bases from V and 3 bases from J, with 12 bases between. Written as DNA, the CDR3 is TGTGCCAGCAGCGACGGGAAACTCTACGAGCAGTACTTC. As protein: CASSDGKLYEQYF.

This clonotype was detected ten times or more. In DNA form, the CDR3 reads TGTGCCAGCAGCATCCTGGCGGGAGGTTCAGATACGCAGTATTTT. It yields the protein CASSILAGGSDTQYF. The J gene is TRBJ2-3, the V gene TRBV7-9; 8 nucleotides agree with TRBD2. The length of the CDR3 is 15 residues. J lost 4 bases, V lost 5 bases, and 8 bases had no gene match. Germline V gene data show CDR1 as SEHNR and CDR2 as FQNEAQ (reference sequence).

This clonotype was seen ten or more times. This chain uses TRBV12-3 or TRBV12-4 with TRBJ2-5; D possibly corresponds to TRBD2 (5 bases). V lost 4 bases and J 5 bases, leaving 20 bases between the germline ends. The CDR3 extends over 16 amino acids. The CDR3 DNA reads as TGTGCCAGCAGTTCCGACGGAGGCATCCCGAAGGAGACCCAGTACTTC. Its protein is CASSSDGGIPKETQYF.

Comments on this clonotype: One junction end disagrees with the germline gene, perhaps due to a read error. CDR3 DNA sequence: TGTGCCAATAGTCAAGGGTACTCCTACGAGCAGTACTTC. Translated, it gives CANSQGYSYEQYF. V and J are TRBV19 and TRBJ2-7; no clear D gene. The CDR3 spans 13 residues. Germline CDR1 reads LNHDA; CDR2 reads SQIVND (reference sequence). Together with reference TRBV19 and TRBJ2-7, the CDR3 gives the full variable domain: DGGITQSPKYLFRKEGQNVTLSCEQNLNHDAMYWYRQDPGQGLRLIYYSQIVNDFQKGDIAEGYSVSREKKESFPLTVTSAQKNPTAFYLCANSQGYSYEQYFGPGTRLTVT.

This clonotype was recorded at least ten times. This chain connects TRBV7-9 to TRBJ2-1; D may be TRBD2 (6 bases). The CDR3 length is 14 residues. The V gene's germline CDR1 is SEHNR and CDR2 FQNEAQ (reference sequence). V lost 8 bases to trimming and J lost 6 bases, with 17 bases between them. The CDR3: CASWPGGNANEQFF. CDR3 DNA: TGTGCCAGCTGGCCTGGGGGGAACGCCAATGAGCAGTTCTTC.

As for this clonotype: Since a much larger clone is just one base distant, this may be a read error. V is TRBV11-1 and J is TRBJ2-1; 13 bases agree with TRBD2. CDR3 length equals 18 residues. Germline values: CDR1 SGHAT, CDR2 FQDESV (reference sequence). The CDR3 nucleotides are TGTGTCAGCAGCCCACGACTAGCGGGAGGTTGGACCTACAATGAGCAGTTCTTC. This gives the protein CVSSPRLAGGWTYNEQFF.

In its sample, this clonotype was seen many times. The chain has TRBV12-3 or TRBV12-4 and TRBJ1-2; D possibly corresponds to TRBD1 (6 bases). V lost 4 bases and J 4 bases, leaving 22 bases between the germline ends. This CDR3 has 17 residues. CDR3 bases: TGTGCCAGCAGTTCGCCAAATACGGACAGACGCCGCTATGGCTACACCTTC. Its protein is CASSSPNTDRRRYGYTF.

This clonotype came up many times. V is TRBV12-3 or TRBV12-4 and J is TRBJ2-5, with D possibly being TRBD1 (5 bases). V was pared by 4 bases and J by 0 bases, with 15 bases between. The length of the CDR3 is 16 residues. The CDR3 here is CASSSDTLTNQETQYF. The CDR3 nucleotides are TGTGCCAGCAGTTCGGACACGCTAACGAACCAAGAGACCCAGTACTTC.

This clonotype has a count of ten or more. CDR3 sequence: CASSFNPYNEQFF. The CDR3 region has the DNA TGTGCCAGCAGTTTCAATCCCTACAATGAGCAGTTCTTC. The V and J genes are TRBV27 and TRBJ2-1; D unclear. The CDR3 covers 13 residues. Germline values: CDR1 MNHEY, CDR2 SMNVEV (reference sequence). V dropped 3 bases and J dropped 2 bases, with 5 bases sitting between them.

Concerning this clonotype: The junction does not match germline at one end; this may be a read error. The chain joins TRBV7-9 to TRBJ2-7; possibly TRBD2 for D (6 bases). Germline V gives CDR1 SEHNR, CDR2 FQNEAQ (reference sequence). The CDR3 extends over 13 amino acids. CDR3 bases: TGTGCCGGCAGCGCCGGGAGCTCCTACGAGCAGTACTTC. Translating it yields CAGSAGSSYEQYF.

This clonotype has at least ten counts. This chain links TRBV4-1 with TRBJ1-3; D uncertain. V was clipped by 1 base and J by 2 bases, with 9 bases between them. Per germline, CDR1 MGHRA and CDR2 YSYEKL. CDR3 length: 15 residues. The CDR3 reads CASSQVPYPGNTIYF. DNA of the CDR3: TGCGCCAGCAGCCAAGTGCCGTACCCTGGAAACACCATATATTTT.

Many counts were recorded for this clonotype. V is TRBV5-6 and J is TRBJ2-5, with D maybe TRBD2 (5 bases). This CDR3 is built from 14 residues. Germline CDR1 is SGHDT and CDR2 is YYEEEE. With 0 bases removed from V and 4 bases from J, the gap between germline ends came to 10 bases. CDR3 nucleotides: TGTGCCAGCAGCTTGGGAGGGTTAGGAGAGACCCAGTACTTC. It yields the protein CASSLGGLGETQYF.

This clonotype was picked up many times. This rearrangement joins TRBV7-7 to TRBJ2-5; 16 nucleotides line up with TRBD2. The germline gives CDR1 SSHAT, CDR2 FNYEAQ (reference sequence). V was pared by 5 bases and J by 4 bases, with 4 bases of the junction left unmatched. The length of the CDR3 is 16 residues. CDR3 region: CASSPGTSGRAETQYF. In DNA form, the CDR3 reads TGTGCCAGCAGCCCTGGGACTAGCGGGAGGGCAGAGACCCAGTACTTC.

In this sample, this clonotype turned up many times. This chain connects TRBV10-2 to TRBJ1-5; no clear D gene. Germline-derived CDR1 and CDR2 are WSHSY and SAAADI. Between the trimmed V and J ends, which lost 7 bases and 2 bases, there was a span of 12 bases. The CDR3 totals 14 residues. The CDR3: CASTDRRGNQPQHF. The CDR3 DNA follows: TGCGCCAGCACAGATCGGCGGGGCAATCAGCCCCAGCATTTT.

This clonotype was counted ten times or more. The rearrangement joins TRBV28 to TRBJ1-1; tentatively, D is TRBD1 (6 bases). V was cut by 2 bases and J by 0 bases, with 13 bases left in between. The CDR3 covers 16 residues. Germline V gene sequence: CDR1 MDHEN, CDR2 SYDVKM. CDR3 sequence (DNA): TGTGCCAGCAGTTTAGAGGGGGGTACGATGAACACTGAAGCTTTCTTT. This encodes CASSLEGGTMNTEAFF.

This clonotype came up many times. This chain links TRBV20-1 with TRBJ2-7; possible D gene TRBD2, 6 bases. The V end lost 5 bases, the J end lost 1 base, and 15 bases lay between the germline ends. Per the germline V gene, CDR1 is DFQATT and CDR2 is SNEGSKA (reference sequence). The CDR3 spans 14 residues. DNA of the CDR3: TGCAGTGCTCAAACCGGGACTGGATCCTACGAGCAGTACTTC. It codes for CSAQTGTGSYEQYF.

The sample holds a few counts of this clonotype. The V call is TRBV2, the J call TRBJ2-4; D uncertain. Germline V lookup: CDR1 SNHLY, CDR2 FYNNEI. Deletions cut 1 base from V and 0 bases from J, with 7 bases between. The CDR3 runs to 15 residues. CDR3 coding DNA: TGTGCCAGCAGTGAAGGTCAACTAGCCAAAAACATTCAGTACTTC. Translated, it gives CASSEGQLAKNIQYF.

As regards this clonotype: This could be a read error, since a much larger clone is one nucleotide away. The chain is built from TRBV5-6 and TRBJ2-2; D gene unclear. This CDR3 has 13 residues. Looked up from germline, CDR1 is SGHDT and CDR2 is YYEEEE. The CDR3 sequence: CTSSIGIAGELFF. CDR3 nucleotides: TGTACCAGCAGCATTGGAATCGCCGGGGAGCTGTTTTTT.

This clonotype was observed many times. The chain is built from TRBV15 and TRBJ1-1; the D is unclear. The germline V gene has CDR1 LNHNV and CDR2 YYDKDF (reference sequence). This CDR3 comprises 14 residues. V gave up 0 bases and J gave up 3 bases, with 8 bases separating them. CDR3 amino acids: CATSRDPRDTEAFF. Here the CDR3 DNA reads TGTGCCACCAGCAGAGATCCGAGGGACACTGAAGCTTTCTTT. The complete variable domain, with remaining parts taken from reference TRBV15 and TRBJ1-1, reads DAMVIQNPRYQVTQFGKPVTLSCSQTLNHNVMYWYQQKSSQAPKLLFHYYDKDFNNEADTPDNFQSRRPNTSFCFLDIRSPGLGDTAMYLCATSRDPRDTEAFFGQGTRLTVV.

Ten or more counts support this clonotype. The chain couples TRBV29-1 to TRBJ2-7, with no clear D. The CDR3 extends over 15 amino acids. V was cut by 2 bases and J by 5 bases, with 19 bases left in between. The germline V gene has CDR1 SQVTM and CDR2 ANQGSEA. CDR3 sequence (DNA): TGCAGCGTTGAACCCCTCACAGCTCCGGGCCACGAGCAGTACTTC. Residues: CSVEPLTAPGHEQYF.

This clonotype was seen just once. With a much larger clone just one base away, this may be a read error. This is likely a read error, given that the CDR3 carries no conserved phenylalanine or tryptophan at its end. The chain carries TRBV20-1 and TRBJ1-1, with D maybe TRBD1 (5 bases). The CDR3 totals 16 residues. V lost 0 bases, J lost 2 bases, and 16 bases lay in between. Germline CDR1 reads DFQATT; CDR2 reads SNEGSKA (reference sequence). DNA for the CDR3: TGCAGTGCTAGAGAGATTAACAGGCTGAGAAACACTGAAGCTTTCTCT. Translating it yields CSAREINRLRNTEAFS.

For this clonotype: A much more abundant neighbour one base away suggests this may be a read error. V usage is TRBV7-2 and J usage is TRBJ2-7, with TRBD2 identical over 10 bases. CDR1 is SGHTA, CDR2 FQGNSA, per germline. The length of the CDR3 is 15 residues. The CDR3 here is CASSPSSGSSCEQYF. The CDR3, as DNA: TGTGCCAGCAGCCCTTCTAGCGGGAGCTCCTGCGAGCAGTACTTC.

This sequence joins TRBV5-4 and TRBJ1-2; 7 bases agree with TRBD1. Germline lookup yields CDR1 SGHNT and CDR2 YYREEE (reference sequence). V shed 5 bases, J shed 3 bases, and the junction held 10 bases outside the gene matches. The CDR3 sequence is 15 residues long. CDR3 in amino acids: CASSFGRQGHYGYTF. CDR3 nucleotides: TGTGCCAGCAGTTTTGGACGACAGGGACACTATGGCTACACCTTC. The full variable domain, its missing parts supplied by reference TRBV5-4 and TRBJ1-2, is ETGVTQSPTHLIKTRGQQVTLRCSSQSGHNTVSWYQQALGQGPQFIFQYYREEENGRGNFPPRFSGLQFPNYSSELNVNALELDDSALYLCASSFGRQGHYGYTFGSGTRLTVV.

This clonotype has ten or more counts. The CDR3: CASRRQGWDEQYF. The CDR3 coding sequence is TGTGCCAGCAGACGACAGGGGTGGGACGAGCAGTACTTC. This chain uses TRBV11-1 with TRBJ2-7, with 8 nucleotides matching TRBD1. The CDR3 is made up of 13 amino acids. Germline CDR1 is SGHAT and CDR2 is FQDESV (reference sequence). V lost 6 bases, J lost 5 bases, and 6 bases stayed unmatched.

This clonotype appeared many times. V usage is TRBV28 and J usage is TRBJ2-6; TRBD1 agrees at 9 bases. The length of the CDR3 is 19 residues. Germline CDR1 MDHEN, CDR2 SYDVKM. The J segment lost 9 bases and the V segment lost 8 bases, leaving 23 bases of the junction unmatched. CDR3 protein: CASVPGTGHNLLWGNVLTF. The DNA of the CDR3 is TGTGCCAGCGTACCGGGGACAGGGCATAACCTGCTCTGGGGCAACGTCCTGACTTTC. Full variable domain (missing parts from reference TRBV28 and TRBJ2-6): DVKVTQSSRYLVKRTGEKVFLECVQDMDHENMFWYRQDPGLGLRLIYFSYDVKMKEKGDIPEGYSVSREKKERFSLILESASTNQTSMYLCASVPGTGHNLLWGNVLTFGAGSRLTVL.